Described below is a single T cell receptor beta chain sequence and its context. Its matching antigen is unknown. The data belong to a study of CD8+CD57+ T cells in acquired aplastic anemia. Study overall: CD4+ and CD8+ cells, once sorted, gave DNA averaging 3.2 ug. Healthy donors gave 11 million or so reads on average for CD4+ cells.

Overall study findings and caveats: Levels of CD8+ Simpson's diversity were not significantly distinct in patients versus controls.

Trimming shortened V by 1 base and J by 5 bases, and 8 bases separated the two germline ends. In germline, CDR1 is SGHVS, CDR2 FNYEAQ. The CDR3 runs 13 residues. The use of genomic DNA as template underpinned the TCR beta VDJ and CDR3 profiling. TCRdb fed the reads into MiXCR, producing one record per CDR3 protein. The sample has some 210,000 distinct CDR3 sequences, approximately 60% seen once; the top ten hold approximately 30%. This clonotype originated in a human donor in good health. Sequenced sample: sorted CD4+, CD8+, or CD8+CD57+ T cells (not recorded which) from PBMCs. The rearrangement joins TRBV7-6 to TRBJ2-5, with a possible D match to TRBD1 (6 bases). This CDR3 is CASSLGQGETQYF. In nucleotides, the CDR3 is TGTGCCAGCAGCTTAGGCCAGGGGGAGACCCAGTACTTC.